Listed below are T cell receptor beta chains from one sample, sequenced in a study of somatic mutations in cytotoxic T cells in rheumatoid arthritis. Clones were sequenced by immunoSEQ multiplex PCR, and TCRdb holds only the in-frame ones, with some missing. The data contain about 19,000 clones, 75% to 90% of them singletons. Specimen: CD8+ T cells sorted from blood. These receptors all stem from an adult with rheumatoid arthritis. Both conserved end residues are part of each CDR3. D genes are given only for firm matches. Clone size appears in some rows only: once, few, many, or a class for an expanded clone.

cdr3_nt: TGTGCCAGCAGCGCCCCACTGAGCGGGAGTATTGCAGATACGCAGTATTTT
cdr3_aa: CASSAPLSGSIADTQYF
d_call: TRBD2
j_call: TRBJ2-3
v_call: TRBV7-9
clone_size: NA

cdr3_nt: TGTGCCAGCAGTGAAGGAAGCGGGAGCTCCTACAATGAGCAGTTCTTC
cdr3_aa: CASSEGSGSSYNEQFF
d_call: TRBD2
j_call: TRBJ2-1
v_call: TRBV2
clone_size: NA

cdr3_nt: TGCGCCAGCAGCGGTGGCACGGAGCAATTCTTC
cdr3_aa: CASSGGTEQFF
d_call: NA
j_call: TRBJ2-1
v_call: TRBV4-1
clone_size: few

cdr3_nt: TGTGCCAGCAGCGCCGATGGGGGCGGGCACTCCTACGAGCAGTACTTC
cdr3_aa: CASSADGGGHSYEQYF
d_call: NA
j_call: TRBJ2-7
v_call: TRBV9
clone_size: NA

cdr3_nt: TGCGCCAGCAGTGAGGGACAGGGTCCTGGAAACACCATATATTTT
cdr3_aa: CASSEGQGPGNTIYF
d_call: TRBD1
j_call: TRBJ1-3
v_call: TRBV4-3
clone_size: NA

cdr3_nt: TGTGCCAGCAGCTTCGGGGAACTTTTGAGTACCGTGTACGAGCAGTACTTC
cdr3_aa: CASSFGELLSTVYEQYF
d_call: NA
j_call: TRBJ2-7
v_call: TRBV11-2
clone_size: NA

cdr3_nt: TGTGCCAGCAGTTACATAACCCGGGACAGGAAGCACGAGCAGTACTTC
cdr3_aa: CASSYITRDRKHEQYF
d_call: TRBD1
j_call: TRBJ2-7
v_call: TRBV6-5
clone_size: NA

cdr3_nt: TGTGCCACCGAGACAGGGTCCCACGAGCAGTACTTC
cdr3_aa: CATETGSHEQYF
d_call: TRBD1
j_call: TRBJ2-7
v_call: TRBV19
clone_size: NA

cdr3_nt: TGTGCCAGCAGCAAAAGGCCGGGTGGGGCGGATAACTATGGCTACACCTTC
cdr3_aa: CASSKRPGGADNYGYTF
d_call: NA
j_call: TRBJ1-2
v_call: TRBV4-2
clone_size: NA

cdr3_nt: TGCGCCAGCAGCTTGGGTAGGACAGGGGGAAACACCATATATTTT
cdr3_aa: CASSLGRTGGNTIYF
d_call: TRBD1
j_call: TRBJ1-3
v_call: TRBV5-1
clone_size: NA

cdr3_nt: TGTGCCAGCAGCTTAACGGGGCAGGCCAAAAACATTCAGTACTTC
cdr3_aa: CASSLTGQAKNIQYF
d_call: NA
j_call: TRBJ2-4
v_call: TRBV7-3
clone_size: NA

cdr3_nt: TGCGCCAGCAGCTTGTATGAGCGGGACTACAATGAGCAGTTCTTC
cdr3_aa: CASSLYERDYNEQFF
d_call: TRBD2
j_call: TRBJ2-1
v_call: TRBV5-1
clone_size: NA